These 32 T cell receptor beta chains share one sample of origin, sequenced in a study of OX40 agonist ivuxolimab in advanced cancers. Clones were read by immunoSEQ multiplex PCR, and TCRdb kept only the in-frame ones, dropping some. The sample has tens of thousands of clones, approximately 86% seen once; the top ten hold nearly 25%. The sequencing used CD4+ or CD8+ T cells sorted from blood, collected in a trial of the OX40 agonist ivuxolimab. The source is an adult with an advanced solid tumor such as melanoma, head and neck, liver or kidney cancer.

As DNA, the CDR3 is TGCGCCAGCAGCCCACTCCCAGGGTCGAACACCGGGGAGCTGTTTTTT. It specifies CASSPLPGSNTGELFF. The genes are TRBV5-1 and TRBJ2-2, with a possible D match to TRBD1 (5 bases). The germline V and J ends were trimmed by 4 bases and 0 bases, with 13 bases remaining between them. Germline CDR1 reads SGHRS; CDR2 reads YFSETQ. There are 16 residues in the CDR3. Full variable domain (missing parts from reference TRBV5-1 and TRBJ2-2): KAGVTQTPRYLIKTRGQQVTLSCSPISGHRSVSWYQQTPGQGLQFLFEYFSETQRNKGNFPGRFSGRQFSNSRSEMNVSTLELGDSALYLCASSPLPGSNTGELFFGEGSRLTVL.

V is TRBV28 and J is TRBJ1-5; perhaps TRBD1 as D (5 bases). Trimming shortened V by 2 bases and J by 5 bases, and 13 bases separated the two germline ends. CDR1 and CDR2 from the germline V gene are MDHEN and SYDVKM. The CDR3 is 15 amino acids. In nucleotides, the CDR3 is TGTGCCAGCAGTTTAGGGGCCAACGGATATCAGCCCCAGCATTTT. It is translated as CASSLGANGYQPQHF.

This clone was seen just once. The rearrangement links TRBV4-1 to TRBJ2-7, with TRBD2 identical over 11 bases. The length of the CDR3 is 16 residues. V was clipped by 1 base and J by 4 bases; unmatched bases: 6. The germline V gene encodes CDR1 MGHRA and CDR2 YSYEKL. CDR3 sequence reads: CASSQGGSGRAYEQYF. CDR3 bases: TGCGCCAGCAGCCAAGGCGGTAGCGGGAGGGCTTACGAGCAGTACTTC.

The chain's CDR3 is CASSLASLRVTGELFF. CDR3 sequence (DNA): TGCGCCAGCAGCTTGGCTAGTTTAAGGGTCACCGGGGAGCTGTTTTTT. V usage is TRBV5-1 and J usage is TRBJ2-2; D is undetermined. The CDR3 spans 16 residues. V lost 0 bases and J lost 4, with 13 bases in between. CDR1 is SGHRS and CDR2 is YFSETQ in the germline V gene.

The CDR3 region is CATSRTATDTQYF. The CDR3 DNA is TGTGCCACCAGCAGAACAGCTACAGATACGCAGTATTTT. The chain uses TRBV15 and TRBJ2-3; D remains ambiguous. Trimming took 2 bases from V and 3 from J, leaving 6 bases between them. CDR1 LNHNV and CDR2 YYDKDF come from the germline V gene (reference sequence). The CDR3 is made up of 13 amino acids.

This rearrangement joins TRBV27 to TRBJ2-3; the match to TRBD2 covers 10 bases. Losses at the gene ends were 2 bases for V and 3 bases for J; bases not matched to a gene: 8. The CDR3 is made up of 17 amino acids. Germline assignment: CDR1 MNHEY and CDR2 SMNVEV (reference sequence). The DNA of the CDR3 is TGTGCCAGCAGTTTAAGGAGCGGGAGGGCCTTAACAGATACGCAGTATTTT. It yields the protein CASSLRSGRALTDTQYF.

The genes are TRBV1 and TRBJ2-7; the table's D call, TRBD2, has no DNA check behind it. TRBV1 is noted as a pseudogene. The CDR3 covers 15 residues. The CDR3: CTSSQDGGTTYEQYF. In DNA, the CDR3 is TGCACCAGCAGCCAAGATGGAGGGACTACTTACGAGCAGTACTTC.

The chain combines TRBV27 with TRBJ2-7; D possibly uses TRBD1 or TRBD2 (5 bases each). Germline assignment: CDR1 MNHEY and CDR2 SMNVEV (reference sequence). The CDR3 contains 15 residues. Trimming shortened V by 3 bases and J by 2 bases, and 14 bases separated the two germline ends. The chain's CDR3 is CASSFRDGGTYEQYF. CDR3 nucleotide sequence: TGTGCCAGCAGTTTCCGGGACGGAGGAACCTACGAGCAGTACTTC.

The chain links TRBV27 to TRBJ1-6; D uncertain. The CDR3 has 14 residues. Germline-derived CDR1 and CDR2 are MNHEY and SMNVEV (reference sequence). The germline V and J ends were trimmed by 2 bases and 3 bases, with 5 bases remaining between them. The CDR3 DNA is TGTGCCAGCAGTTTACCAGGCTATAATTCACCCCTCCACTTT. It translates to CASSLPGYNSPLHF.

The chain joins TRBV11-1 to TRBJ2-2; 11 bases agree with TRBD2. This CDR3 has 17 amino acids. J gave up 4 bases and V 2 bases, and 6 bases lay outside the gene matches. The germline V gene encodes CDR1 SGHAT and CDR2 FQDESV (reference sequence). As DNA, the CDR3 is TGTGCCAGCAGCTTAACTAGCGGGAGACCCCCCACCGGGGAGCTGTTTTTT. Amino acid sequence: CASSLTSGRPPTGELFF.

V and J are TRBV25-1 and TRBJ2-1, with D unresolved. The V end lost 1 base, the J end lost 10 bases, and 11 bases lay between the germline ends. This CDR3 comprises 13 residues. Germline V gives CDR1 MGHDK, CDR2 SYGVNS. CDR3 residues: CASSEFRHSEQFF. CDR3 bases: TGTGCCAGCAGTGAATTCAGACACAGCGAGCAGTTCTTC.

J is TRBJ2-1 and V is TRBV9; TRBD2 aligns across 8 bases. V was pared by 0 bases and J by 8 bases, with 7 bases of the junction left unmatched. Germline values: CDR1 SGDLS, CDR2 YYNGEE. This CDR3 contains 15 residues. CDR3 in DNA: TGTGCCAGCAGCGTAGAGGAGCGGGAGACTGATGAGCAGTTCTTC. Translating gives CASSVEERETDEQFF.

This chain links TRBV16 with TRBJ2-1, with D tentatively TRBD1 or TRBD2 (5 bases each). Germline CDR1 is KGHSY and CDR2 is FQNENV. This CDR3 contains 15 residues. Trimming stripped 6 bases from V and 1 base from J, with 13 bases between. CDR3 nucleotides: TGTGCCAGCAGTACGAGGGGCAGGTCCTACAATGAGCAGTTCTTC. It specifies CASSTRGRSYNEQFF.

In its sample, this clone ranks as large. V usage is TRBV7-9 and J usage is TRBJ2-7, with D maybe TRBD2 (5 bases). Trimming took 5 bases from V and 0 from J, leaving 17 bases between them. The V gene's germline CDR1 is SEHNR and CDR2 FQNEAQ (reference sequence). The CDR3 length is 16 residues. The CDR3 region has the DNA TGTGCCAGCAGCCGGCACGAGGGAACCAGCTCCTACGAGCAGTACTTC. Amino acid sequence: CASSRHEGTSSYEQYF.

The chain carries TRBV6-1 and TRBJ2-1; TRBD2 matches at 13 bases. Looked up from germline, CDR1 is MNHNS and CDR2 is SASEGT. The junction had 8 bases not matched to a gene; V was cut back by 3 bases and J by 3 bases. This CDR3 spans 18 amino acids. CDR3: CASSDGTSGDRGYNEQFF. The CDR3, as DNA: TGTGCCAGCAGTGACGGGACTAGCGGGGACCGGGGCTACAATGAGCAGTTCTTC.

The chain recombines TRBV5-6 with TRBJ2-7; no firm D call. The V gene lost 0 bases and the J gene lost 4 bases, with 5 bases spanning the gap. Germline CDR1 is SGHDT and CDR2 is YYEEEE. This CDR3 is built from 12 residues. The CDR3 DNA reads TGTGCCAGCAGCTTGGCCTTGTACGAGCAGTACTTC. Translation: CASSLALYEQYF. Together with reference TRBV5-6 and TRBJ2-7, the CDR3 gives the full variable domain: DAGVTQSPTHLIKTRGQQVTLRCSPKSGHDTVSWYQQALGQGPQFIFQYYEEEERQRGNFPDRFSGHQFPNYSSELNVNALLLGDSALYLCASSLALYEQYFGPGTRLTVT.

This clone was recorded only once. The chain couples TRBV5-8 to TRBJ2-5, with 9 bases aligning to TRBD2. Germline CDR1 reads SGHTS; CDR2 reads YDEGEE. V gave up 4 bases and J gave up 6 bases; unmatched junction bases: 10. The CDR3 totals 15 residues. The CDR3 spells CASSRSSGSGKTQYF. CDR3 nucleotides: TGTGCCAGCAGCCGAAGTAGCGGGAGTGGGAAGACCCAGTACTTC.

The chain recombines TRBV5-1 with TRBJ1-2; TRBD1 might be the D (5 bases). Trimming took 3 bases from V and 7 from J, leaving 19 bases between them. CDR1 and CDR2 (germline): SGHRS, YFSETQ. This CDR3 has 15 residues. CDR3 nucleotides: TGCGCCAGCAGCTCAACCGGGACCACAGTTGGTGGCTACACCTTC. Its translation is CASSSTGTTVGGYTF.

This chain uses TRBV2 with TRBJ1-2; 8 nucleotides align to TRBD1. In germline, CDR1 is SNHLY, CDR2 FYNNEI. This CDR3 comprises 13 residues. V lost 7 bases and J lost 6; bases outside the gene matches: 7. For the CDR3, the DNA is TGTGCCAGCACCCTGGACAGGGCCAATGGCTACACCTTC. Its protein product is CASTLDRANGYTF.

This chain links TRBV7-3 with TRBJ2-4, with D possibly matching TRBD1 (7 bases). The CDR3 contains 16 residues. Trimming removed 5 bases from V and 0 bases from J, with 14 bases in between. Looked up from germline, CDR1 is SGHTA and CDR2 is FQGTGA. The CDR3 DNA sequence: TGTGCCAGCAGCGGAGGGACAGACCTAGCCAAAAACATTCAGTACTTC. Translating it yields CASSGGTDLAKNIQYF.

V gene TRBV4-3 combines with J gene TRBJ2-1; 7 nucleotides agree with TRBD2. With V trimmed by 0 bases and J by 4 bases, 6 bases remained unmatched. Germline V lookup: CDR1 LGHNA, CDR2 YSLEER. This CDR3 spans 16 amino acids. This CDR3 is CASSQDASGVYNEQFF. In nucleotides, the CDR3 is TGCGCCAGCAGCCAAGATGCTAGCGGCGTGTACAATGAGCAGTTCTTC.

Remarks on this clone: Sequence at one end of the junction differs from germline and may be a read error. In DNA, the CDR3 is TGTGCCAGCAGCGTTACAGGGGCCCCCTCCAACGAGCAGTACTTC. It specifies CASSVTGAPSNEQYF. This chain uses TRBV9 with TRBJ2-7; 7 bases line up with TRBD1. The CDR3 is 15 residues long. Germline CDR1 and CDR2: SGDLS and YYNGEE. Complete variable domain (other parts from reference TRBV9 and TRBJ2-7): DSGVTQTPKHLITATGQRVTLRCSPRSGDLSVYWYQQSLDQGLQFLIQYYNGEERAKGNILERFSAQQFPDLHSELNLSSLELGDSALYFCASSVTGAPSNEQYFGPGTRLTVT.

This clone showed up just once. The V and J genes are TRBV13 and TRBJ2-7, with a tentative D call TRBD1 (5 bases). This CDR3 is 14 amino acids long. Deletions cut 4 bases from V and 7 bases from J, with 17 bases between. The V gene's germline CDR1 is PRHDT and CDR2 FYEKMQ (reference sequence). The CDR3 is CASSSRVIQGEQYF. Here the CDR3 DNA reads TGTGCCAGCAGCTCTAGGGTTATCCAGGGAGAGCAGTACTTC.

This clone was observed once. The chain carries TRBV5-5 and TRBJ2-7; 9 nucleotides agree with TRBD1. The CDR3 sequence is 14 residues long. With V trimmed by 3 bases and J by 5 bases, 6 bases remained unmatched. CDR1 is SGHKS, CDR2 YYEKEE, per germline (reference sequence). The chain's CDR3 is CASSSGQGMHEQYF. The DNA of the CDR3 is TGTGCCAGCAGCTCTGGACAGGGGATGCACGAGCAGTACTTC.

DNA for the CDR3: TGCAGCGTGAACACGGGGGGCCAAGAGACCCAGTACTTC. This sequence encodes CSVNTGGQETQYF. This chain connects TRBV29-1 to TRBJ2-5; the match to TRBD2 covers 7 bases. Germline CDR1 SQVTM, CDR2 ANQGSEA. This CDR3 comprises 13 residues. V was clipped by 6 bases and J by 1 base; unmatched bases: 5.

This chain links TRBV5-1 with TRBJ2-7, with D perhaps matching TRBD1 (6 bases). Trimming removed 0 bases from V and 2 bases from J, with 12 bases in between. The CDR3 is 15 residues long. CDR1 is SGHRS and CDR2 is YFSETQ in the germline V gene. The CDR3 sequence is CASSLANRETYEQYF. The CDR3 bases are TGCGCCAGCAGCTTGGCCAACAGGGAAACCTACGAGCAGTACTTC.

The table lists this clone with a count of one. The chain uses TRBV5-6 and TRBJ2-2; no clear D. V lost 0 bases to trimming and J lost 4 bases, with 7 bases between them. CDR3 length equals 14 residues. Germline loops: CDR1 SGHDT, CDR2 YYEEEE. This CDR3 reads CASSLEGGTGELFF. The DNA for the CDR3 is TGTGCCAGCAGCTTGGAGGGCGGCACCGGGGAGCTGTTTTTT.

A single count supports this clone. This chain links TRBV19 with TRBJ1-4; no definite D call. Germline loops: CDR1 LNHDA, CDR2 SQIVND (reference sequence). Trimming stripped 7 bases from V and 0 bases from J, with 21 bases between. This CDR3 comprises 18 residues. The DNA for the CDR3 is TGTGCCAGTATTTGGGTTACAGTACCACTTGCAACTAATGAAAAACTGTTTTTT. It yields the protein CASIWVTVPLATNEKLFF.

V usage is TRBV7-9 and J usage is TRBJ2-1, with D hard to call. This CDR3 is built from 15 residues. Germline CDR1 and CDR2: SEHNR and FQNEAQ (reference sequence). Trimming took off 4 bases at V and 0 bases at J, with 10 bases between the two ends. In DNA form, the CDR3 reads TGTGCCAGCAGCTCAACAGATAGCTCCTACAATGAGCAGTTCTTC. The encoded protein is CASSSTDSSYNEQFF.

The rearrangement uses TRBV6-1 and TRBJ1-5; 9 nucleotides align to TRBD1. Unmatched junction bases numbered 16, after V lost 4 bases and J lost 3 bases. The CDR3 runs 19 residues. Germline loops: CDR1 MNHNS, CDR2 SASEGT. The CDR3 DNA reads TGTGCCAGCAGTGGCCTCGCCGGGACAGGGAATCAATTCAATCAGCCCCAGCATTTT. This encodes CASSGLAGTGNQFNQPQHF.

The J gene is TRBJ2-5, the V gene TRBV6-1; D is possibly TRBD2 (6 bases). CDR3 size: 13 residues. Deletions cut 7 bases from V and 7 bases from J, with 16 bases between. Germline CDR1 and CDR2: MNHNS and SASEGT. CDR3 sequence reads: CASTPEFGGTQYF. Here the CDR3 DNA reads TGTGCCAGCACCCCGGAATTCGGGGGGACCCAGTACTTC.

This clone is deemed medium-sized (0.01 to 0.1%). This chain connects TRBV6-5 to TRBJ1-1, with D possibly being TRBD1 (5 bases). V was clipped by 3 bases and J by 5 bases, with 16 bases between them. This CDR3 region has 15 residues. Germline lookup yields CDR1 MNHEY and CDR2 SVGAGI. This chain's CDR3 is CASSYFPGRGTEAFF. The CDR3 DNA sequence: TGTGCCAGCAGTTATTTTCCAGGGAGGGGAACTGAAGCTTTCTTT.